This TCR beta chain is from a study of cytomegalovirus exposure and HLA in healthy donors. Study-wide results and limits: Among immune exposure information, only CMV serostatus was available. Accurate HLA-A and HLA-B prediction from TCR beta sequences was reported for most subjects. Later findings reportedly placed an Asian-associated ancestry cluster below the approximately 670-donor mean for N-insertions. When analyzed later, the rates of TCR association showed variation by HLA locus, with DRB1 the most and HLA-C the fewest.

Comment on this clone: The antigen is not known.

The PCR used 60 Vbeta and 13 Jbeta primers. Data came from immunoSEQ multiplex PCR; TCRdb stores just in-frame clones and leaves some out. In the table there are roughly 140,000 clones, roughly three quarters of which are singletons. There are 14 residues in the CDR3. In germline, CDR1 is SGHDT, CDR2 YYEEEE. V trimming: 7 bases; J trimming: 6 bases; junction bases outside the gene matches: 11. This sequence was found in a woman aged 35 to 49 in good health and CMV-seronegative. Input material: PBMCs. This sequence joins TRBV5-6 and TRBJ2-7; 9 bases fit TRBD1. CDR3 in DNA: TGTGCCAGCGAAATGATACAGGGGGCAGGCGAGCAGTACTTC. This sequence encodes CASEMIQGAGEQYF.